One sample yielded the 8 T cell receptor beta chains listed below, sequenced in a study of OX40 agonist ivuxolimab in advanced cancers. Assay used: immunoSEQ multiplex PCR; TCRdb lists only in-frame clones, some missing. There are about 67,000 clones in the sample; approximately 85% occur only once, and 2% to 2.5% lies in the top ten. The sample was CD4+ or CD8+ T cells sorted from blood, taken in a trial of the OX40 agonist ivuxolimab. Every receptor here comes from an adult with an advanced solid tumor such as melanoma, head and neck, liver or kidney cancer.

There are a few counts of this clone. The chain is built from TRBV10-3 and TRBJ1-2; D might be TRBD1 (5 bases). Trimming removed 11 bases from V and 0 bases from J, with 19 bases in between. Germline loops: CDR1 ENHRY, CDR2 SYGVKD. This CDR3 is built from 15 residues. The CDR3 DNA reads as TGTGCCTCGAAGCCGGACACGGCTGCTAACTATGGCTACACCTTC. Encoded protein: CASKPDTAANYGYTF.

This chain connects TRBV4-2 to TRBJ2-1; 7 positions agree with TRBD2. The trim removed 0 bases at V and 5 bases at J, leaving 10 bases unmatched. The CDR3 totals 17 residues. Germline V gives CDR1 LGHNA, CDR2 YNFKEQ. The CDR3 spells CASSQDWSLALDNEQFF. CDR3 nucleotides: TGTGCCAGCAGCCAAGACTGGTCACTAGCGTTGGACAATGAGCAGTTCTTC.

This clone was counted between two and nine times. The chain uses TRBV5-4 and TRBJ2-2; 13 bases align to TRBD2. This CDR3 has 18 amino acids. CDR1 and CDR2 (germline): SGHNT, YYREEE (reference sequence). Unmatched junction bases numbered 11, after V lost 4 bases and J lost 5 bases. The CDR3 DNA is TGTGCCAGCAGCGCACCGGGACTAGCGGGATCCGGAACCGGGGAGCTGTTTTTT. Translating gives CASSAPGLAGSGTGELFF.

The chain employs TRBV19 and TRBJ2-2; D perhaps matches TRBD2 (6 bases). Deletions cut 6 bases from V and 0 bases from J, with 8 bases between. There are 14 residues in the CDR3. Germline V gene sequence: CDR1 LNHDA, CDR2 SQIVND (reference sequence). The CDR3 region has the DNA TGTGCCAGTAGGGGAGGAGCGAACACCGGGGAGCTGTTTTTT. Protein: CASRGGANTGELFF.

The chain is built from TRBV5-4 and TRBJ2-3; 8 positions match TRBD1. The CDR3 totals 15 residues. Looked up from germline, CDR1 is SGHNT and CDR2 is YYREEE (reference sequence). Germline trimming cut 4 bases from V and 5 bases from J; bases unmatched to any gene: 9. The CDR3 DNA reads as TGTGCCAGCAGCCGAAACAGGGGGATGGGAGATACGCAGTATTTT. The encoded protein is CASSRNRGMGDTQYF.

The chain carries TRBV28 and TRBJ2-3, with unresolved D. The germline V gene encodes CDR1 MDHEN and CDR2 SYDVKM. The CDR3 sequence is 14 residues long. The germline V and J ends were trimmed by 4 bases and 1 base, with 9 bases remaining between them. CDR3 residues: CASSSGARTDTQYF. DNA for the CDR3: TGTGCCAGCAGTTCGGGCGCCCGCACAGATACGCAGTATTTT.

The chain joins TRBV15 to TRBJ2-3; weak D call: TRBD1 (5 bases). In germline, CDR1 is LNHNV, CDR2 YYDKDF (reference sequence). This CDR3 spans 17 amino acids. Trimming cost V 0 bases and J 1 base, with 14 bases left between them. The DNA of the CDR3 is TGTGCCACCAGCAGAGATCAGGGCAGTCCGGGCACAGATACGCAGTATTTT. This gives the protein CATSRDQGSPGTDTQYF.

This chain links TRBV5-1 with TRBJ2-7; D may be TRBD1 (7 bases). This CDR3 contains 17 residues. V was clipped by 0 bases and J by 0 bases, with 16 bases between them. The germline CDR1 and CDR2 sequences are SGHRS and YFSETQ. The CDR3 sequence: CASSLGGGTANSYEQYF. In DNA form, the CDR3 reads TGCGCCAGCAGCTTGGGAGGGGGGACAGCGAACTCCTACGAGCAGTACTTC.